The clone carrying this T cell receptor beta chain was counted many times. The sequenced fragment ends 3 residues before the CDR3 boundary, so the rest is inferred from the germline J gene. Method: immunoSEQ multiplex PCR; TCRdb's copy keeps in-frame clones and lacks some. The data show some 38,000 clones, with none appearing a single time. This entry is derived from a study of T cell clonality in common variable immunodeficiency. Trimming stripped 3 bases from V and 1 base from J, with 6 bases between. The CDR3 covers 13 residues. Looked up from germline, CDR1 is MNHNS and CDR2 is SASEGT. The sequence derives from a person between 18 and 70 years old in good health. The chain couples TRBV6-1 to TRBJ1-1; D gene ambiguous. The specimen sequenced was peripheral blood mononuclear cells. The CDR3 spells CASSDKGNTEAFF. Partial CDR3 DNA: TGTGCCAGCAGTGATAAGGGGAACACTGAA.